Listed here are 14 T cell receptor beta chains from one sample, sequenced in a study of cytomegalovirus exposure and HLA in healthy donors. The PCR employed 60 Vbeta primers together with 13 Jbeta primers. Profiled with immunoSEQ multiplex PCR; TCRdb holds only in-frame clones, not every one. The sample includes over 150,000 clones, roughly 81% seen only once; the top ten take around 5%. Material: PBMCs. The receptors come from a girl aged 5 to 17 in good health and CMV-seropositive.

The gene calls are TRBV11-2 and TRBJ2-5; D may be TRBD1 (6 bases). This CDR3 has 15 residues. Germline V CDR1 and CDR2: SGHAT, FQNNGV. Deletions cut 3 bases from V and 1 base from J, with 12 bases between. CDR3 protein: CASSFPARGQETQYF. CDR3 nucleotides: TGTGCCAGCAGCTTCCCGGCCAGGGGCCAAGAGACCCAGTACTTC.

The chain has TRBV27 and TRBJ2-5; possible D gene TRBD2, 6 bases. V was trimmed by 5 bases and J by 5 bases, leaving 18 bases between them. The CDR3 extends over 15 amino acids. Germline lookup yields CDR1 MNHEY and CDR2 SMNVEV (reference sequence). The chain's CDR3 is CASSPRWRGLETQYF. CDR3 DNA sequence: TGTGCCAGCAGTCCCCGGTGGAGGGGCTTGGAGACCCAGTACTTC.

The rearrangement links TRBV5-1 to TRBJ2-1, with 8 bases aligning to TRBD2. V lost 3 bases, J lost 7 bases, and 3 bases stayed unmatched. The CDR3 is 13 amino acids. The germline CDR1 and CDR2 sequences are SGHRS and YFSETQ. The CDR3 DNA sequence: TGCGCCAGCAGCTGGGGACTAGTAAATGAGCAGTTCTTC. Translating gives CASSWGLVNEQFF.

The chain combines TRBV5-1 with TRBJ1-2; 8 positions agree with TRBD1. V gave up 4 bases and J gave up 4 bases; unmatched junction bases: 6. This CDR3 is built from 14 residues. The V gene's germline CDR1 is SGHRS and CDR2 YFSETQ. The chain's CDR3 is CASSQDRATYGYTF. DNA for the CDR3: TGCGCCAGCAGCCAGGACAGGGCGACCTATGGCTACACCTTC.

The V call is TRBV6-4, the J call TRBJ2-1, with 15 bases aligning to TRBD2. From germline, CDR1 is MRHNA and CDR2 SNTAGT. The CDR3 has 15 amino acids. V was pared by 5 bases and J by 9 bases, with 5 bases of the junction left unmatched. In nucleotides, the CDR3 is TGTGCCAGCAGTCGGACTAGCGGGGGGGCAAGTGAGCAGTTCTTC. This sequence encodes CASSRTSGGASEQFF.

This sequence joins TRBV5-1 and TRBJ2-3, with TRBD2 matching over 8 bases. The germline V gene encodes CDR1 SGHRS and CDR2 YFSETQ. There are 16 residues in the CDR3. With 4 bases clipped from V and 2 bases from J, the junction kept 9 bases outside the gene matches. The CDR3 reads CASSPGRGALTDTQYF. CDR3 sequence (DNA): TGCGCCAGCAGCCCCGGGCGGGGGGCCCTCACAGATACGCAGTATTTT.

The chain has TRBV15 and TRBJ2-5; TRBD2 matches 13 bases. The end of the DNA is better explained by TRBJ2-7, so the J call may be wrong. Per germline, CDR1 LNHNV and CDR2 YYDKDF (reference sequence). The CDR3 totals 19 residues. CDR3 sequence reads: CATSTETSGGSYSTYEQYF. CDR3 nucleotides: TGTGCCACCAGCACTGAGACTAGCGGGGGGTCCTATTCTACCTACGAGCAGTACTTC.

The CDR3 coding sequence is TGTGCCAGCAGCTTATCTTCAGGGGATGAGCAGTTCTTC. Residues: CASSLSSGDEQFF. The V and J genes are TRBV7-9 and TRBJ2-1, with D perhaps TRBD1 (6 bases). The germline V gene has CDR1 SEHNR and CDR2 FQNEAQ (reference sequence). Trimming shortened V by 2 bases and J by 8 bases, and 10 bases separated the two germline ends. The CDR3 length is 13 residues.

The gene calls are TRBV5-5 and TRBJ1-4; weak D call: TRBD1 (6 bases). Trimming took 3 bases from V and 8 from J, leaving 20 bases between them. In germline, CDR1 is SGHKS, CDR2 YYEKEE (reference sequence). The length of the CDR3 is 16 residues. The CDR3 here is CASSSPPSGVLEKLFF. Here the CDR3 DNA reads TGTGCCAGCAGCTCCCCGCCTTCAGGGGTTCTGGAAAAACTGTTTTTT.

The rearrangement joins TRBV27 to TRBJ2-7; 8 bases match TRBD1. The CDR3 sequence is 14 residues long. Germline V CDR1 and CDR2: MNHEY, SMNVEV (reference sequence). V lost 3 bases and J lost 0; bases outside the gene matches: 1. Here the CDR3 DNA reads TGTGCCAGCAGTTTCGGGACAGGCTCCTACGAGCAGTACTTC. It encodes CASSFGTGSYEQYF.

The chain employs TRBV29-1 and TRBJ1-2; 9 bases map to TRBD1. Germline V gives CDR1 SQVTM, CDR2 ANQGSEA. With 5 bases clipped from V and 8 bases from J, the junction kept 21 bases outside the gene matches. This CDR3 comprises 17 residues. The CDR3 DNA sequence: TGCAGCGTTTACGATAATCCGGGACAGGGAACAGTCGTCGGCTACACCTTC. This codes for CSVYDNPGQGTVVGYTF.

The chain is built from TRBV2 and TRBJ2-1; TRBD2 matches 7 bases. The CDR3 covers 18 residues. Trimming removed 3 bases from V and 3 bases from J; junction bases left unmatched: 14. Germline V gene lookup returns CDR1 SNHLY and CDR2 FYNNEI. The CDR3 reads CASSDMGEGIIGYNEQFF. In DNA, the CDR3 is TGTGCCAGCAGTGACATGGGGGAGGGGATTATCGGCTACAATGAGCAGTTCTTC.

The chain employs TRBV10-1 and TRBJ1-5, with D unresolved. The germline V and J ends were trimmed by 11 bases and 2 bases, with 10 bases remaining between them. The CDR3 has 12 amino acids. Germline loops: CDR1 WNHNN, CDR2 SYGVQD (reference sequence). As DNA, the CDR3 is TGCGCCTATCCCCGGGGCAATCAGCCCCAGCATTTT. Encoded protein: CAYPRGNQPQHF.

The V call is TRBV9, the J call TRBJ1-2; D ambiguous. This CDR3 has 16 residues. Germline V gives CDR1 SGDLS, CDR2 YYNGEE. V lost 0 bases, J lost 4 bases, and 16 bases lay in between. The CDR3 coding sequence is TGTGCCAGCAGCGTAGCCCCGGGGTCGGCAGTCTATGGCTACACCTTC. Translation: CASSVAPGSAVYGYTF.